This is a list of T cell receptor beta chains from one sample in a study of identical twins. TCRdb reprocessed the 5' RACE reads with MiXCR, giving one entry per CDR3 protein. The data show just under 650,000 distinct CDR3 sequences, under 8.5% seen once. The sample was also reused in another study, on yellow fever vaccine responses in identical twins.

Sequenced input: PBMCs. These TCRs come from a woman between 18 and 30 years old in good health. The CDR3 runs from the conserved cysteine through the conserved F or W. D genes are given only for firm matches. The listing skips clone size in some rows; elsewhere it reads once, few, many or a size class.

-	-	TRBJ1-5	TRBV27	CASSFRGGRPNQPQHF	TGTGCCAGCAGTTTCCGCGGGGGGCGCCCAAATCAGCCCCAGCATTTT
-	few	TRBJ1-2	TRBV2	CASRADGHGYTF	TGTGCCAGCAGGGCGGACGGGCATGGCTACACCTTC
-	few	TRBJ1-1	TRBV20-1	CSAFGGGTEAFF	TGCAGTGCATTTGGGGGGGGGACTGAAGCTTTCTTT
-	few	TRBJ1-1	TRBV20-1	CSARIRTKNTEAFF	TGCAGTGCTAGGATCAGGACTAAGAACACTGAAGCTTTCTTT
TRBD1	many	TRBJ1-5	TRBV20-1	CSATPGGLNQPQHF	TGCAGTGCTACTCCAGGGGGGCTTAATCAGCCCCAGCATTTT
-	-	TRBJ2-3	TRBV13	CASSLPGGRADTQYF	TGTGCCAGCAGCCTGCCTGGGGGGCGAGCAGATACGCAGTATTTT
TRBD2	many	TRBJ2-7	TRBV28	CASSKPAGITYEQYF	TGTGCCAGCAGCAAGCCAGCGGGGATAACCTACGAGCAGTACTTC
TRBD2	few	TRBJ2-1	TRBV2	CASSEVAAGVIGDEQFF	TGTGCCAGCAGTGAAGTGGCAGCGGGGGTGATTGGAGATGAGCAGTTCTTC
-	few	TRBJ2-1	TRBV11-2	CASRSDVNPYEQFF	TGTGCCAGCAGATCGGACGTTAACCCCTATGAGCAGTTCTTC
-	many	TRBJ2-2	TRBV9	CASRNMNTGELFF	TGTGCCAGCAGAAACATGAACACCGGGGAGCTGTTTTTT
-	many	TRBJ1-2	TRBV28	CASSSGTNYGYTF	TGTGCCAGCAGCTCCGGTACTAACTATGGCTACACCTTC
-	-	TRBJ1-4	TRBV9	CASSPDPSEKLFF	TGTGCCAGCAGCCCCGACCCGTCTGAAAAACTGTTTTTT
TRBD1	few	TRBJ1-2	TRBV10-2	CASMGNPGQQDGYTF	TGCGCCAGCATGGGGAACCCGGGACAGCAGGATGGCTACACCTTC
-	-	TRBJ2-1	TRBV6-5	CASSYPRSGGAPSYEQFF	TGTGCCAGCAGTTACCCCCGATCTGGGGGGGCCCCCTCATATGAGCAGTTCTTC
TRBD2	many	TRBJ2-1	TRBV20-1	CSARIAGWSYEQFF	TGCAGTGCTCGTATAGCGGGATGGTCATATGAGCAGTTCTTC
TRBD2	-	TRBJ2-5	TRBV20-1	CSARMSSGGHQETQYF	TGCAGTGCTAGAATGTCTAGCGGGGGGCATCAAGAGACCCAGTACTTC
-	-	TRBJ2-7	TRBV5-1	CASSLVSREEQYF	TGCGCCAGCAGCTTGGTTTCACGGGAAGAGCAGTACTTC
-	-	TRBJ2-2	TRBV11-2	CASSFGTAVELFF	TGTGCCAGCAGCTTTGGGACCGCCGTCGAGCTGTTTTTT
TRBD1	few	TRBJ2-5	TRBV28	CASSLSGQGARETQYF	TGTGCCAGCAGTTTATCTGGACAGGGGGCCCGGGAGACCCAGTACTTC
TRBD1	many	TRBJ1-6	TRBV6-1	CASSRTQGAYNSPLHF	TGTGCCAGCAGCCGCACTCAGGGGGCCTATAATTCACCCCTCCACTTT
-	few	TRBJ2-3	TRBV20-1	CSAPSGSSTDTQYF	TGCAGTGCTCCAAGCGGATCTAGCACAGATACGCAGTATTTT
-	many	TRBJ2-3	TRBV5-1	CASSSTPTSTDTQYF	TGCGCCAGCAGCTCGACCCCAACTAGCACAGATACGCAGTATTTT